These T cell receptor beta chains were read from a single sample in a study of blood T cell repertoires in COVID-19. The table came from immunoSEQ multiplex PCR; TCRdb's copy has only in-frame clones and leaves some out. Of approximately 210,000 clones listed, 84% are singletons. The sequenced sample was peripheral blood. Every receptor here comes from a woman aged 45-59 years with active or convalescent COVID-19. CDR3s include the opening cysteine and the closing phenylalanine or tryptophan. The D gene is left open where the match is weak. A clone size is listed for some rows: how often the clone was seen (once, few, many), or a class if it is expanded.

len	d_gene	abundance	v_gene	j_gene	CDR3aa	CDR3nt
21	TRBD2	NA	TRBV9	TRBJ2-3	CASSVARRPGKLAGVPDTQYF	TGTGCCAGCAGCGTAGCCCGCCGTCCTGGAAAGCTAGCGGGGGTCCCAGATACGCAGTATTTT
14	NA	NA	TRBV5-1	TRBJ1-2	CASSPAGTLRGYTF	TGCGCCAGCAGCCCTGCGGGGACCCTTAGGGGCTACACCTTC
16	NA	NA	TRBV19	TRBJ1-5	CASSIVGGYGAQPQHF	TGTGCCAGTAGTATAGTTGGGGGGTATGGCGCGCAGCCCCAGCATTTT
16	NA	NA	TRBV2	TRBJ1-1	CASSLTPTGMNTEAFF	TGTGCCAGCAGTCTCACCCCGACAGGAATGAACACTGAAGCTTTCTTT
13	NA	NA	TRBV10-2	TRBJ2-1	CASSEQGPNEQFF	TGCGCCAGCAGTGAGCAGGGGCCCAATGAGCAGTTCTTC
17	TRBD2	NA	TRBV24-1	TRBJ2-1	CATSDGTSGSRSGEQFF	TGTGCCACCAGTGATGGGACTAGCGGGAGTCGGTCGGGTGAGCAGTTCTTC
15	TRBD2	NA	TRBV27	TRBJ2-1	CASASSGSSYNEQFF	TGTGCCAGCGCCTCTAGCGGGAGCTCCTACAATGAGCAGTTCTTC
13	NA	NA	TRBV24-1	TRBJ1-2	CATSDGIRGGYTF	TGTGCCACCAGTGATGGTATTAGAGGAGGCTACACCTTC
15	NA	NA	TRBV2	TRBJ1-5	CASSQGRYSNQPQHF	TGTGCCAGCTCACAGGGCCGATATAGCAATCAGCCCCAGCATTTT
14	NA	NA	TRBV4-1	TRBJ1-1	CASSQDGGSAEAFF	TGCGCCAGCAGCCAAGATGGGGGGTCCGCTGAAGCTTTCTTT
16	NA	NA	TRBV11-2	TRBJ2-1	CASSLAGVSSYNEQFF	TGTGCCAGCAGCTTAGCGGGGGTTAGCTCCTACAATGAGCAGTTCTTC
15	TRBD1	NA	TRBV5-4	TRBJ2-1	CASSKGPGQGNEQFF	TGTGCCAGCAGCAAGGGACCGGGACAGGGGAATGAGCAGTTCTTC
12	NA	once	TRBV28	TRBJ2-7	CASSSGLYEQYF	TGTGCCAGCAGTTCTGGGCTCTACGAGCAGTACTTC